A single TCR beta chain is shown here with its context. What it recognizes is unknown. These data come from a study of T-cell reconstitution after alpha-beta-depleted transplantation in children. Study findings and constraints: Hyperexpanded clones declined; after one year, newly produced T cells mostly supplied diversity. The study traced high day-60 TCRbeta diversity in some patients to surviving recipient T cells and thymic progenitors. Reported findings indicate that, about two months after transplant, alpha-beta T cells came from several hundred expanded clones, which were derived from non-depleted graft cells.

It was with unique molecular identifiers that the TCRbeta library was prepared. TCRdb reprocessed the PCR reads with MiXCR, giving one entry per CDR3 protein. The repertoire holds about 1,000,000 distinct CDR3 sequences, with less than 30% as singletons. The V gene's germline CDR1 is DFQATT and CDR2 SNEGSKA (reference sequence). The CDR3 has 15 amino acids. With 3 bases removed from V and 4 bases from J, the gap between germline ends came to 15 bases. The V gene is TRBV20-1, the J gene TRBJ2-2; tentatively, D is TRBD2 (5 bases). This specimen was PBMCs, mostly from graft donor cells, taken 360 days after TCRalphabeta/CD19-depleted stem cell transplant. The clonotype comes from a boy younger than two who had a stem cell transplant for SCID, so the T cells may come from the graft donor. CDR3 sequence: CSASSGIGSTGELFF. The CDR3 bases are TGCAGTGCTAGTTCGGGAATCGGGTCCACCGGGGAGCTGTTTTTT.